The 26 T cell receptor beta chains below all came from one sample that was sequenced in a study of T-cell memory formation after mild COVID-19. TCRdb processed the 5' RACE reads anew with MiXCR; each CDR3 protein has one entry. The data hold about 360,000 distinct CDR3 sequences, with 13% to 15% observed a single time. The sample taken for sequencing was PBMCs or a T cell subset sorted from them (not recorded which). The receptor set was obtained from a man between 18 and 35 years old who had mild COVID-19 (a few samples of this study predate the infection). Cell type and time point are not known.

This clonotype was seen a handful of times. V and J are TRBV30 and TRBJ1-5; no reliable D call. CDR1 is GTSNPN, CDR2 SVGIG, per germline (reference sequence). The CDR3 extends over 14 amino acids. V shed 0 bases and J shed 1 base, with 7 bases lying between them. The CDR3, as DNA: TGTGCCTGGAGTGTAGGTGAGAGCAATCAGCCCCAGCATTTT. This sequence encodes CAWSVGESNQPQHF.

This chain links TRBV7-9 with TRBJ2-3, with unresolved D. This CDR3 is built from 14 residues. The germline V gene has CDR1 SEHNR and CDR2 FQNEAQ (reference sequence). V lost 9 bases to trimming and J lost 7 bases, with 20 bases between them. CDR3: CARSSSNATNTQYF. CDR3 nucleotide sequence: TGTGCCAGGTCTTCTTCAAACGCGACCAATACGCAGTATTTT.

This clonotype was seen a few times. V and J are TRBV5-1 and TRBJ2-3; D unresolved. The CDR3 totals 14 residues. Germline loops: CDR1 SGHRS, CDR2 YFSETQ. The V and J ends lost 0 bases and 4 bases respectively, with 9 bases between them. The CDR3 DNA is TGCGCCAGCAGCTTGGGCAGGATTTCAGATACGCAGTATTTT. Residues: CASSLGRISDTQYF.

This clonotype was recorded a few times. V gene TRBV9 combines with J gene TRBJ1-1, with D unclear. CDR3 length: 13 residues. CDR1 is SGDLS, CDR2 YYNGEE, per germline. V dropped 1 base and J dropped 1 base, with 5 bases sitting between them. This CDR3 reads CASSVMGNTEAFF. DNA of the CDR3: TGTGCCAGCAGCGTAATGGGGAACACTGAAGCTTTCTTT.

This clonotype was counted a few times. The chain couples TRBV21-1 to TRBJ2-5; the DNA was not used to check the table's D call, TRBD1. TRBV21-1 is recorded as a pseudogene. The CDR3 totals 13 residues. CDR3 DNA sequence: TGTGCCAGCAGCAAAGGACAGCAAGAGACCCAGTACTTC. Its translation is CASSKGQQETQYF.

This CDR3 reads CASSLGGFGNTEAFF. CDR3 nucleotides: TGCGCCAGCAGCTTGGGCGGCTTCGGGAACACTGAAGCTTTCTTT. The chain couples TRBV5-1 to TRBJ1-1; no clear D gene. Trimming shortened V by 0 bases and J by 1 base, and 10 bases separated the two germline ends. Per the germline V gene, CDR1 is SGHRS and CDR2 is YFSETQ. CDR3 length: 15 residues.

V is TRBV7-2 and J is TRBJ2-7; 9 bases line up with TRBD1. The CDR3 has 15 residues. The V gene's germline CDR1 is SGHTA and CDR2 FQGNSA. Trimming removed 8 bases from V and 6 bases from J; junction bases left unmatched: 14. The CDR3, as DNA: TGTGCCAGCGGAATAGACAGGGGGTATTCTGCCGAGCAGTACTTC. Protein product: CASGIDRGYSAEQYF. Variable domain in full (rest from reference TRBV7-2 and TRBJ2-7): GAGVSQSPSNKVTEKGKDVELRCDPISGHTALYWYRQSLGQGLEFLIYFQGNSAPDKSGLPSDRFSAERTGGSVSTLTIQRTQQEDSAVYLCASGIDRGYSAEQYFGPGTRLTVT.

This clonotype turned up a few times. This sequence joins TRBV24-1 and TRBJ1-5; D remains ambiguous. This CDR3 region has 16 residues. Trimming stripped 12 bases from V and 2 bases from J, with 22 bases between. The germline gives CDR1 KGHDR, CDR2 SFDVKD. The DNA of the CDR3 is TGTGCCTCCCCTTTGGGAGGGCCTGGGTGCAATCAGCCCCAGCATTTT. It translates to CASPLGGPGCNQPQHF.

This CDR3 reads CASGGVSTDTQYF. CDR3 sequence (DNA): TGTGCCAGCGGGGGGGTAAGCACAGATACGCAGTATTTT. The chain combines TRBV6-6 with TRBJ2-3; 7 nucleotides match TRBD2. V was clipped by 8 bases and J by 0 bases; unmatched bases: 2. The CDR3 extends over 13 amino acids. CDR1 is MNHNY and CDR2 is SVGAGI in the germline V gene (reference sequence).

The chain employs TRBV12-3 or TRBV12-4 and TRBJ1-5, with D uncertain. V lost 5 bases, J lost 0 bases, and 8 bases lay in between. The CDR3 covers 14 residues. CDR3 protein: CASSLTYSNQPQHF. The CDR3 region has the DNA TGTGCCAGCAGTCTGACTTATAGCAATCAGCCCCAGCATTTT.

This clonotype has a handful of counts. The chain has TRBV5-1 and TRBJ2-5, with a weak D call TRBD2 (5 bases). Trimming pared 2 bases from V and 1 base from J, leaving 12 bases between. The length of the CDR3 is 15 residues. The V gene's germline CDR1 is SGHRS and CDR2 YFSETQ. The CDR3 spells CASSFREIFQETQYF. The DNA for the CDR3 is TGCGCCAGCAGCTTCCGGGAAATCTTCCAAGAGACCCAGTACTTC.

This clonotype has more than one count but fewer than ten. The chain is built from TRBV14 and TRBJ2-3; 8 bases are shared with TRBD2. Trimming removed 4 bases from V and 2 bases from J; junction bases left unmatched: 8. Per the germline V gene, CDR1 is SGHDN and CDR2 is FVKESK. This CDR3 contains 16 residues. In DNA, the CDR3 is TGTGCCAGCAGCCTCCTCAGCGGGGGACTCACAGATACGCAGTATTTT. Its translation: CASSLLSGGLTDTQYF.

This chain joins TRBV9 and TRBJ1-1; D gene uncertain. With 0 bases removed from V and 9 bases from J, the gap between germline ends came to 15 bases. Germline V gives CDR1 SGDLS, CDR2 YYNGEE. This CDR3 is 14 amino acids long. CDR3 DNA sequence: TGTGCCAGCAGCGTAGCGTTGGACCCTGCTCAAGCTTTCTTT. This encodes CASSVALDPAQAFF. The complete variable domain, with remaining parts taken from reference TRBV9 and TRBJ1-1, reads DSGVTQTPKHLITATGQRVTLRCSPRSGDLSVYWYQQSLDQGLQFLIQYYNGEERAKGNILERFSAQQFPDLHSELNLSSLELGDSALYFCASSVALDPAQAFFGQGTRLTVV.

CDR3 residues: CSVGKRVGSDEQYF. The CDR3 bases are TGCAGCGTTGGAAAAAGAGTAGGCTCGGACGAGCAGTACTTC. The chain is built from TRBV29-1 and TRBJ2-7; D is unresolved. This CDR3 is built from 14 residues. V lost 4 bases and J lost 5, with 18 bases in between. CDR1 is SQVTM, CDR2 ANQGSEA, per germline.

This clonotype appeared many times. The chain joins TRBV5-1 to TRBJ2-5; D is possibly TRBD1 or TRBD2 (5 bases each). The CDR3 extends over 13 amino acids. Germline V CDR1 and CDR2: SGHRS, YFSETQ. V was trimmed by 1 base and J by 4 bases, leaving 8 bases between them. In DNA, the CDR3 is TGCGCCAGCAGCTTGTACGGGACAGAGACCCAGTACTTC. Translation gives CASSLYGTETQYF.

This clonotype was seen only a few times. This rearrangement joins TRBV12-3 or TRBV12-4 to TRBJ2-1; 9 bases agree with TRBD2. With 6 bases clipped from V and 0 bases from J, the junction kept 6 bases outside the gene matches. This CDR3 region has 16 residues. This chain's CDR3 is CASSQGLASSYNEQFF. The CDR3 DNA follows: TGTGCCAGCAGCCAAGGACTAGCGAGCTCCTACAATGAGCAGTTCTTC.

This clonotype occurred a few times. The V gene is TRBV27, the J gene TRBJ1-6; TRBD1 might be the D (6 bases). From germline, CDR1 is MNHEY and CDR2 SMNVEV (reference sequence). V shed 2 bases and J shed 10 bases, with 12 bases lying between them. CDR3 length equals 14 residues. CDR3 in amino acids: CASSLAGERSPLHF. As DNA, the CDR3 is TGTGCCAGCAGTTTAGCAGGGGAGCGGTCACCCCTCCACTTT.

The CDR3 spells CASSQSYRNTEAFF. The CDR3 DNA is TGCGCCAGCAGCCAATCCTACAGAAACACTGAAGCTTTCTTT. The V and J genes are TRBV4-3 and TRBJ1-1; no firm D call. Germline CDR1 and CDR2: LGHNA and YSLEER. V was clipped by 2 bases and J by 2 bases, with 9 bases between them. The CDR3 totals 14 residues.

This clonotype showed up just a few times. J is TRBJ2-1 and V is TRBV11-2, with D perhaps matching TRBD2 (6 bases). The CDR3 length is 16 residues. V shed 5 bases and J shed 0 bases, with 14 bases lying between them. Germline assignment: CDR1 SGHAT and CDR2 FQNNGV. The CDR3 loop reads CASSGAAGSSYNEQFF. CDR3 DNA: TGTGCCAGCAGCGGAGCGGCGGGATCCTCCTACAATGAGCAGTTCTTC.

Many counts were recorded for this clonotype. V and J are TRBV3-2 and TRBJ2-3; whether TRBD2, the table's D call, matches the DNA was not checked. TRBV3-2 is marked as a pseudogene. This CDR3 has 17 amino acids. The CDR3 region has the DNA TGTGCCAGCAGCCAAGAAATTAGCGGGGGCTCGGTGCATACGCAGTATTTT. Translating gives CASSQEISGGSVHTQYF.

J is TRBJ2-2 and V is TRBV10-3; 7 bases agree with TRBD2. J gave up 0 bases and V 10 bases, and 5 bases lay outside the gene matches. The CDR3 is 14 residues long. Germline values: CDR1 ENHRY, CDR2 SYGVKD. CDR3 sequence (DNA): TGTGCCAGCCGGGAGGTTACGAACACCGGGGAGCTGTTTTTT. Translated: CASREVTNTGELFF.

This clonotype has just a few counts. The V call is TRBV11-2, the J call TRBJ1-1, with 7 bases that match TRBD1. CDR1 is SGHAT and CDR2 is FQNNGV in the germline V gene. V lost 4 bases, J lost 3 bases, and 14 bases stayed unmatched. The CDR3 runs to 17 residues. CDR3 coding DNA: TGTGCCAGCAGCTCCTCATCGTTGGACAGGCCTTACACTGAAGCTTTCTTT. It translates to CASSSSSLDRPYTEAFF. The full variable domain, completed using reference TRBV11-2 and TRBJ1-1, is EAGVAQSPRYKIIEKRQSVAFWCNPISGHATLYWYQQILGQGPKLLIQFQNNGVVDDSQLPKDRFSAERLKGVDSTLKIQPAKLEDSAVYLCASSSSSLDRPYTEAFFGQGTRLTVV.

This clonotype was counted ten times or more. The rearrangement joins TRBV7-2 to TRBJ1-1, with TRBD1 matching 7 bases. V shed 5 bases, J shed 7 bases, and the junction held 7 bases outside the gene matches. Germline CDR1 reads SGHTA; CDR2 reads FQGNSA. CDR3 length: 13 amino acids. The CDR3 sequence is CASSQRSGGEAFF. The CDR3 coding sequence is TGTGCCAGCAGCCAGCGGTCAGGGGGTGAAGCTTTCTTT. Drawing the rest from reference TRBV7-2 and TRBJ1-1, the complete variable domain is GAGVSQSPSNKVTEKGKDVELRCDPISGHTALYWYRQSLGQGLEFLIYFQGNSAPDKSGLPSDRFSAERTGGSVSTLTIQRTQQEDSAVYLCASSQRSGGEAFFGQGTRLTVV.

This clonotype was recorded at least ten times. The chain uses TRBV4-3 and TRBJ2-1; the match to TRBD1 covers 7 bases. This CDR3 comprises 16 residues. V was clipped by 4 bases and J by 5 bases; unmatched bases: 11. Per the germline V gene, CDR1 is LGHNA and CDR2 is YSLEER. The CDR3 bases are TGCGCCAGCAGCCCCTCCCACCGGGACAGAGACAATGAGCAGTTCTTC. It specifies CASSPSHRDRDNEQFF.

The chain joins TRBV7-2 to TRBJ2-5; possible D gene TRBD2, 6 bases. Trimming pared 5 bases from V and 5 bases from J, leaving 15 bases between. The CDR3 length is 14 residues. Germline V gives CDR1 SGHTA, CDR2 FQGNSA. CDR3 sequence: CASSHWDSGETQYF. The CDR3 nucleotides read TGTGCCAGCAGCCACTGGGACTCCGGGGAGACCCAGTACTTC. Based on the CDR3 plus reference TRBV7-2 and TRBJ2-5, the full variable domain is GAGVSQSPSNKVTEKGKDVELRCDPISGHTALYWYRQSLGQGLEFLIYFQGNSAPDKSGLPSDRFSAERTGGSVSTLTIQRTQQEDSAVYLCASSHWDSGETQYFGPGTRLLVL.

The chain carries TRBV20-1 and TRBJ1-5; 7 nucleotides agree with TRBD1. Trimming removed 6 bases from V and 0 bases from J; junction bases left unmatched: 11. Germline CDR1 DFQATT, CDR2 SNEGSKA (reference sequence). The CDR3 has 16 residues. CDR3 in amino acids: CSATGTEQYSNQPQHF. The CDR3 coding sequence is TGCAGTGCAACAGGGACAGAGCAATATAGCAATCAGCCCCAGCATTTT.